The text below deals with one T cell receptor beta chain. The antigen remains undetermined. Stated time point: newly diagnosed GD, antithyroid drugs for less than 3 months. After RNA was extracted from PBMCs, the TCR library was made from it. The CDR3 covers 13 residues. V dropped 3 bases and J dropped 5 bases, with 9 bases sitting between them. CDR1 is SGDLS and CDR2 is YYNGEE in the germline V gene. This sample stems from a study of regulatory T cells in long-lasting Graves disease. General study results and limits: Persistent cases favored TRBV28, TRBJ1-2 and TRBJ2-5.

Building of the TCR beta libraries involved iRepertoire HTBI primers and Arm-PCR of CDR3 regions. Via MiXCR, TCRdb re-called the multiplex PCR reads, giving one row per CDR3 protein. The data contain over 350,000 distinct CDR3 sequences, 15% of them singletons. These data were likewise used in another study, on T cells in Graves' hyperthyroidism and ophthalmopathy. That report adds: Ophthalmopathy could be told apart from stable hyperthyroidism with a 13 V-J model.

The V call is TRBV9, the J call TRBJ2-1, with D perhaps TRBD1 or TRBD2 (5 bases each). The clonotype was recovered from a woman in her thirties or forties with Graves disease. The source was peripheral blood mononuclear cells (PBMCs), collected at new diagnosis, from a patient treated with antithyroid drugs. CDR3 DNA sequence: TGTGCCAGCAGCGGGGGGTGGAACAATGAGCAGTTCTTC. This codes for CASSGGWNNEQFF.